The rows below give T cell receptor beta chains drawn from one sample of a study of T cell responses to AZD1222 COVID-19 vaccine. Using immunoSEQ multiplex PCR, the repertoire was profiled, and TCRdb retains in-frame clones only, with some absent. The sample has 200,000 to 250,000 clones, 85% to 95% seen once. Sequencing was performed on peripheral blood, taken on day 0 of MenACWY control vaccination. These receptor sequences come from an adult in good health. Both conserved end residues are part of each CDR3. The order of the fields is V gene, D gene, clone size, J gene, CDR3 DNA, CDR3 protein. A D gene is named only where the DNA matches it firmly. Clone size is shown for a subset of rows, as once, few, many or a class of expanded clone.

TRBV18	.	once	TRBJ1-3	TGTGCCAGCTCACCAGGCGTGGGAGATCTCACCATATATTTT	CASSPGVGDLTIYF
TRBV7-9	.	.	TRBJ1-1	TGTGCCAGCAGCTTAATGGGCCTCGGGTCTGAAGCTTTCTTT	CASSLMGLGSEAFF
TRBV10-2	.	.	TRBJ1-1	TGCGCCAGCAGTGAGCCAGGTCGGCTAGCTGAAGCTTTCTTT	CASSEPGRLAEAFF
TRBV4-1	.	.	TRBJ1-3	TGCGCCAGCAGCCAAGAATATCGCGGACGCGGTGGTGGAAACACCATATATTTT	CASSQEYRGRGGGNTIYF
TRBV7-6	.	.	TRBJ1-2	TGTGCCAGCAGCTTATCTCCTCACATATCAACGGGCTACACCTTC	CASSLSPHISTGYTF
TRBV12-3/TRBV12-4	TRBD1	.	TRBJ1-2	TGTGCCAGCAGGCGACAGGGGACCGATGGCTACACCTTC	CASRRQGTDGYTF
TRBV18	.	.	TRBJ2-1	TGTGCCAGCTCACCAAGGGACAACGAGTACAATGAGCAGTTCTTC	CASSPRDNEYNEQFF
TRBV6-5	TRBD2	once	TRBJ2-1	TGTGCCAGCAGGTACTGGACTAGCGGGGGATACAATGAGCAGTTCTTC	CASRYWTSGGYNEQFF
TRBV15	.	once	TRBJ1-2	TGTGCCACCAGCAAGGGGGTCGTCTATGGCTACACCTTC	CATSKGVVYGYTF
TRBV9	TRBD2	once	TRBJ2-3	TGTGCCAGCAGCGTACTAGCGGGGGTAGGTGATACGCAGTATTTT	CASSVLAGVGDTQYF
TRBV27	.	.	TRBJ1-1	TGTGCCAGCAGTGGGCAGGGCGCCCTTATGAACACTGAAGCTTTCTTT	CASSGQGALMNTEAFF
TRBV7-8	.	.	TRBJ1-4	TGTGCCAGCAGATCATGGGACCCGCCAACTAATGAAAAACTGTTTTTT	CASRSWDPPTNEKLFF
TRBV12-3/TRBV12-4	.	.	TRBJ1-4	TGTGCCAGCACTCATGGACAGAATGAAAAACTGTTTTTT	CASTHGQNEKLFF
TRBV5-5	TRBD1	.	TRBJ1-1	TGTGCCAGCAGCGGACAACCGGGACAGTCAGGGGCGGCTTTCTTT	CASSGQPGQSGAAFF
TRBV12-3/TRBV12-4	.	.	TRBJ1-2	TGTGCCAGCAGTTCGGGAAACTATGGCTACACCTTC	CASSSGNYGYTF
TRBV19	TRBD1	.	TRBJ1-5	TGTGCCAGTAGGGGTCTCGAGACAGGGGATTTGAGCAATCAGCCCCAGCATTTT	CASRGLETGDLSNQPQHF
TRBV10-3	.	.	TRBJ1-2	TGTGCCATCACCACCGAGGGGTCGGCCTATGGCTACACCTTC	CAITTEGSAYGYTF
TRBV12-3/TRBV12-4	.	.	TRBJ2-2	TGTGCCAGCAGTTTAGTGCGCACCGGGGAGCTGTTTTTT	CASSLVRTGELFF
TRBV5-1	TRBD1	few	TRBJ1-2	TGCGCCAGCAGCCGGGACAGGGGGAGTGGCTACACCTTC	CASSRDRGSGYTF
TRBV10-3	TRBD1	.	TRBJ1-5	TGTGCCACCGGGACAGGCAATCAGCCCCAGCATTTT	CATGTGNQPQHF
TRBV2	.	.	TRBJ1-5	TGTGCCAGCAGTGAGATCCGTTGGGGGGGTTACCAGCCCCAGCATTTT	CASSEIRWGGYQPQHF
TRBV10-3	.	.	TRBJ2-7	TGTGCCATTTCAGACACCAGCTCCTACGAGCAGTACTTC	CAISDTSSYEQYF
TRBV12-3/TRBV12-4	.	.	TRBJ1-1	TGTGCCAGCAGTTTAGCTCGATCCACTGAAGCTTTCTTT	CASSLARSTEAFF
TRBV30	.	.	TRBJ1-2	TGTGCCTGGAGTGCAAGGGGGGTTGAAGGCTACACCTTC	CAWSARGVEGYTF
TRBV19	.	.	TRBJ2-6	TGTGCCAGTAGTATGCCCGGGGCCAACGTCCTGACTTTC	CASSMPGANVLTF
TRBV7-8	.	.	TRBJ1-3	TGTGCCAGCAGCCGGGCGTCCAGATCTGGAAACACCATATATTTT	CASSRASRSGNTIYF
TRBV27	.	.	TRBJ1-2	TGTGCCAGCAGTTTGGGGCGCGCCTATGGCTACACCTTC	CASSLGRAYGYTF
TRBV27	.	.	TRBJ1-5	TGTGCCACCGCCAGGGCCCGAGGGCAGCCCCAGCATTTT	CATARARGQPQHF
TRBV28	.	.	TRBJ1-4	TGTGCCAGCAGTTTCACCGCAACTAATGAAAAACTGTTTTTT	CASSFTATNEKLFF
TRBV5-1	TRBD1	.	TRBJ1-1	TGCGCCAGCAGGTCGCTACAGGGGGGCACTGAAGCTTTCTTT	CASRSLQGGTEAFF
TRBV6-5	.	.	TRBJ1-2	TGTGCCAGCTGGGGGGGCAGCCCCGAATACTATGGCTACACCTTC	CASWGGSPEYYGYTF
TRBV5-4	TRBD1	.	TRBJ1-6	TGTGCCAGCAGGACGGGACAGGGGGCTTTAGGTTCAGGTTCACCCCTCCACTTT	CASRTGQGALGSGSPLHF
TRBV27	.	.	TRBJ1-1	TGTGCCAGCCGCGAATTTCGCTATACTGAAGCTTTCTTT	CASREFRYTEAFF
TRBV9	TRBD1	.	TRBJ1-6	TGTGCCAGCAGCCCTGGGACAGGGAAAGATTCACCCCTCCACTTT	CASSPGTGKDSPLHF
TRBV18	TRBD2	.	TRBJ2-7	TGTGCCAGCTCACAAGTGGCTAGCGGGGGTGTTAGCCTCTCCTACGAGCAGTACTTC	CASSQVASGGVSLSYEQYF
TRBV30	.	.	TRBJ2-1	TGTGCCTGGAGTGTCTCTTCGGGTTTCTACAATGAGCAGTTCTTC	CAWSVSSGFYNEQFF
TRBV18	.	.	TRBJ1-2	TGTGCCAGCTCACCCTCGGACAGTAGTGGTGGCTACACCTTC	CASSPSDSSGGYTF
TRBV19	.	.	TRBJ1-4	TGTGCCAGTAAACCGCCCGGGGCGGGGGAAAAACTGTTTTTT	CASKPPGAGEKLFF
TRBV15	.	.	TRBJ1-2	TGTGCCACCAGCAGAGAGGGATATGGCTACACCTTC	CATSREGYGYTF
TRBV28	.	.	TRBJ1-5	TGTGCCAGCAGTTCCGCGGCCCCTCCGCCCCAGCATTTT	CASSSAAPPPQHF
TRBV27	.	once	TRBJ2-1	TGTGCCAGCAGTTTTCGGGCGGGGGCGTCCTACAATGAGCAGTTCTTC	CASSFRAGASYNEQFF
TRBV5-6	TRBD1	.	TRBJ1-4	TGTGCCAGCAGCTCACCGGGACAGGGGGCCCTTAGTGAAAAACTGTTTTTT	CASSSPGQGALSEKLFF
TRBV28	.	.	TRBJ2-7	TGTGCCAGCAGTTTACGGTCCATCACCTACGAGCAGTACTTC	CASSLRSITYEQYF
TRBV7-6	TRBD2	.	TRBJ2-5	TGTGCCAGCAGAGAGGGGTCGGGGGGGCCTGAGACCCAGTACTTC	CASREGSGGPETQYF
TRBV19	.	.	TRBJ1-5	TGTGCCAGTACCTCGACAGTCAATCAGCCCCAGCATTTT	CASTSTVNQPQHF
TRBV5-1	.	.	TRBJ1-6	TGCGCCAGCAGCTTGGCGATCAGCTCCTATAATTCACCCCTCCACTTT	CASSLAISSYNSPLHF